A selection of T cell receptor beta chains follows, all from one sample in a study of T cells after posttransplantation cyclophosphamide. Only in-frame clones appear in the TCRdb table, and some are missing; sequencing was by immunoSEQ multiplex PCR. Altogether 50,000 to 60,000 clones are present, 94% being singletons, with the ten largest covering around 3%. Sequenced material: PBMCs. The source of these receptors is a woman between 25 and 40 years old in good health and a related stem cell transplant donor. The CDR3 runs from the conserved cysteine through the conserved F or W. The D gene is left open where the match is weak. Some rows mark clone size as missing; the rest say once, few, many or name a class of expanded clone.

cdr3_length: 15
j_call: TRBJ1-6
clone_size: NA
d_call: NA
v_call: TRBV4-2
cdr3_aa: CASSQDLGRSSPLHF
cdr3_nt: TGTGCCAGCAGCCAAGATCTTGGCAGGTCTTCACCCCTCCACTTT

cdr3_length: 16
j_call: TRBJ1-2
clone_size: NA
d_call: TRBD1
v_call: TRBV28
cdr3_aa: CASSTSTGTAHYGYTF
cdr3_nt: TGTGCCAGCAGTACATCGACAGGGACTGCACATTATGGCTACACCTTC

cdr3_length: 13
j_call: TRBJ1-2
clone_size: NA
d_call: TRBD1
v_call: TRBV6-5
cdr3_aa: CASRWTGSYGYTF
cdr3_nt: TGTGCCAGCAGGTGGACAGGGAGCTATGGCTACACCTTC

cdr3_length: 11
j_call: TRBJ1-2
clone_size: NA
d_call: NA
v_call: TRBV25-1
cdr3_aa: CASSEDEGYTF
cdr3_nt: TGTGCCAGCAGTGAAGATGAGGGCTACACCTTC

cdr3_length: 14
j_call: TRBJ2-3
clone_size: few
d_call: TRBD1
v_call: TRBV6-1
cdr3_aa: CASSIGTGTDTQYF
cdr3_nt: TGTGCCAGCAGTATAGGGACAGGCACAGATACGCAGTATTTT

cdr3_length: 17
j_call: TRBJ2-7
clone_size: NA
d_call: TRBD1
v_call: TRBV7-2
cdr3_aa: CASSGGAGQGFSYEQYF
cdr3_nt: TGTGCCAGCAGCGGGGGGGCGGGACAGGGCTTCTCCTACGAGCAGTACTTC

cdr3_length: 13
j_call: TRBJ1-5
clone_size: NA
d_call: NA
v_call: TRBV6-1
cdr3_aa: CASRTARNQPQHF
cdr3_nt: TGTGCCAGCAGAACAGCTCGCAATCAGCCCCAGCATTTT

cdr3_length: 15
j_call: TRBJ2-7
clone_size: once
d_call: NA
v_call: TRBV6-5
cdr3_aa: CASSYSGATLYEQYF
cdr3_nt: TGTGCCAGCAGTTACTCTGGGGCTACTCTCTACGAGCAGTACTTC

cdr3_length: 15
j_call: TRBJ1-2
clone_size: NA
d_call: TRBD1
v_call: TRBV12-5
cdr3_aa: CASGLIQDRESGYTF
cdr3_nt: TGTGCTAGTGGTTTGATCCAAGACAGGGAGAGTGGCTACACCTTC

cdr3_length: 15
j_call: TRBJ2-1
clone_size: NA
d_call: TRBD2
v_call: TRBV30
cdr3_aa: CAWTIKLAGYNEQFF
cdr3_nt: TGTGCCTGGACCATCAAACTAGCGGGGTACAATGAGCAGTTCTTC

cdr3_length: 15
j_call: TRBJ2-5
clone_size: NA
d_call: TRBD1
v_call: TRBV5-1
cdr3_aa: CASGAGTGVRETQYF
cdr3_nt: TGCGCCAGCGGAGCCGGGACAGGGGTTAGAGAGACCCAGTACTTC

cdr3_length: 16
j_call: TRBJ2-3
clone_size: NA
d_call: TRBD1
v_call: TRBV25-1
cdr3_aa: CASSKATGGGTDTQYF
cdr3_nt: TGTGCCAGCAGTAAAGCGACAGGGGGAGGCACAGATACGCAGTATTTT

cdr3_length: 17
j_call: TRBJ2-7
clone_size: NA
d_call: NA
v_call: TRBV15
cdr3_aa: CATTEGVGVRMRYEQYF
cdr3_nt: TGTGCCACCACCGAGGGGGTTGGCGTGCGAATGCGTTACGAGCAGTACTTC

cdr3_length: 14
j_call: TRBJ2-2
clone_size: NA
d_call: TRBD1
v_call: TRBV4-3
cdr3_aa: CASSQTGKTGELFF
cdr3_nt: TGCGCCAGCAGCCAGACAGGGAAAACCGGGGAGCTGTTTTTT

cdr3_length: 14
j_call: TRBJ2-5
clone_size: NA
d_call: NA
v_call: TRBV25-1
cdr3_aa: CASSWGQTQETQYF
cdr3_nt: TGTGCCAGCAGCTGGGGACAAACCCAAGAGACCCAGTACTTC

cdr3_length: 14
j_call: TRBJ1-1
clone_size: once
d_call: NA
v_call: TRBV7-2
cdr3_aa: CASSPGVENTEAFF
cdr3_nt: TGTGCCAGCAGCCCAGGGGTAGAGAACACTGAAGCTTTCTTT

cdr3_length: 14
j_call: TRBJ2-5
clone_size: NA
d_call: NA
v_call: TRBV7-3
cdr3_aa: CASSHQGPRETQYF
cdr3_nt: TGTGCCAGCAGCCACCAGGGGCCGAGAGAGACCCAGTACTTC

cdr3_length: 14
j_call: TRBJ1-1
clone_size: once
d_call: TRBD1
v_call: TRBV6-5
cdr3_aa: CASSYLQGATEAFF
cdr3_nt: TGTGCCAGCAGTTACCTTCAGGGGGCTACTGAAGCTTTCTTT

cdr3_length: 14
j_call: TRBJ1-5
clone_size: once
d_call: TRBD1
v_call: TRBV30
cdr3_aa: CAWSVQGGDQPQHF
cdr3_nt: TGTGCCTGGAGCGTACAGGGGGGAGATCAGCCCCAGCATTTT

cdr3_length: 13
j_call: TRBJ1-1
clone_size: NA
d_call: TRBD1
v_call: TRBV2
cdr3_aa: CASTRQGNTEAFF
cdr3_nt: TGTGCCAGCACCAGACAGGGGAACACTGAAGCTTTCTTT

cdr3_length: 16
j_call: TRBJ1-4
clone_size: NA
d_call: TRBD1
v_call: TRBV18
cdr3_aa: CASSLNSGGANEKLFF
cdr3_nt: TGTGCCAGCTCACTTAATTCAGGGGGCGCTAATGAAAAACTGTTTTTT

cdr3_length: 19
j_call: TRBJ1-4
clone_size: NA
d_call: TRBD1
v_call: TRBV27
cdr3_aa: CASSLWKGQGTPTNEKLFF
cdr3_nt: TGTGCCAGCAGTTTATGGAAAGGACAGGGTACCCCAACTAATGAAAAACTGTTTTTT

cdr3_length: 14
j_call: TRBJ1-1
clone_size: NA
d_call: NA
v_call: TRBV6-5
cdr3_aa: CASRPGVMNTEAFF
cdr3_nt: TGTGCCAGCAGGCCGGGAGTCATGAACACTGAAGCTTTCTTT

cdr3_length: 17
j_call: TRBJ1-1
clone_size: NA
d_call: TRBD1
v_call: TRBV28
cdr3_aa: CASSIRDRGVMNTEAFF
cdr3_nt: TGTGCCAGCAGTATCCGGGACAGGGGCGTTATGAACACTGAAGCTTTCTTT

cdr3_length: 15
j_call: TRBJ1-3
clone_size: NA
d_call: NA
v_call: TRBV11-2
cdr3_aa: CASSTPAGDGNTIYF
cdr3_nt: TGTGCCAGCAGTACCCCGGCAGGGGATGGAAACACCATATATTTT

cdr3_length: 17
j_call: TRBJ2-5
clone_size: NA
d_call: TRBD2
v_call: TRBV5-1
cdr3_aa: CASSFGTSGGASETQYF
cdr3_nt: TGCGCCAGCAGCTTCGGGACTAGCGGGGGGGCCAGTGAGACCCAGTACTTC

cdr3_length: 10
j_call: TRBJ1-2
clone_size: NA
d_call: NA
v_call: TRBV6-6
cdr3_aa: CASSSYGYTF
cdr3_nt: TGTGCCAGTTCCTCCTATGGCTACACCTTC